This T cell receptor (beta chain) emerged from a study of resident and recirculating memory T cells in vitiligo. This clone came up once. The V gene's germline CDR1 is SGHRS and CDR2 YFSETQ. J lost 0 bases, V lost 4 bases, and 2 bases had no gene match. There are 15 residues in the CDR3. This table comes from immunoSEQ multiplex PCR, and its TCRdb copy is limited to in-frame clones, with some not included. The data hold tens of thousands of clones, with roughly nine tenths observed a single time. The sequenced material came from blood. The chain links TRBV5-1 to TRBJ1-4; TRBD1 matches 8 bases. This TCR was sampled from a male donor with vitiligo. The DNA for the CDR3 is TGCGCCAGCAGCAGACAGGGGACAACTAATGAAAAACTGTTTTTT. This gives the protein CASSRQGTTNEKLFF.